The 9 T cell receptor beta chains presented below share a single source sample, sequenced in a study of human T cells and chemical hapten exposure. TCRdb recomputed calls from the RACE reads with MiXCR, one row per CDR3 protein. Among 80,000 to 95,000 distinct CDR3 sequences listed, approximately 10% were seen once. Time point given: patch test 2, 6 weeks after DPC sensitization. This sample's treatment: therapeutic diphenylcyclopropenone sensitization with weekly scalp DPC. Sequences were derived from whole blood, sampled in connection with sensitization to the hapten diphenylcyclopropenone (DPC). All receptors derive from a man in his forties or fifties with alopecia areata. Some clones in this sample may be carry-over from other donors' samples.

This chain links TRBV4-3 with TRBJ1-2; D call uncertain. V dropped 0 bases and J dropped 6 bases, with 11 bases sitting between them. This CDR3 is built from 14 residues. Germline V gene lookup returns CDR1 LGHNA and CDR2 YSLEER. CDR3 in amino acids: CASSQDQQGHGYTF. In DNA form, the CDR3 reads TGCGCCAGCAGCCAAGATCAACAAGGCCATGGCTACACCTTC.

Only a few counts were recorded for this clonotype. V is TRBV4-1 and J is TRBJ1-5; D unclear. The V and J ends lost 2 bases and 4 bases respectively, with 6 bases between them. The CDR3 has 13 amino acids. The germline gives CDR1 MGHRA, CDR2 YSYEKL. CDR3 residues: CASSQITNQPQHF. CDR3 sequence (DNA): TGCGCCAGCAGCCAAATTACGAATCAGCCCCAGCATTTT.

This clonotype was counted many times. The V gene is TRBV3-1, the J gene TRBJ1-5; D might be TRBD1 (6 bases). The V gene's germline CDR1 is LGHDT and CDR2 YNNKEL (reference sequence). This CDR3 is 16 amino acids long. Trimming took off 4 bases at V and 0 bases at J, with 13 bases between the two ends. This chain's CDR3 is CASSPQGPYSNQPQHF. DNA of the CDR3: TGTGCCAGCAGCCCACAGGGACCTTATAGCAATCAGCCCCAGCATTTT.

This clonotype appeared a few times. The chain couples TRBV24-1 to TRBJ2-1, with 7 bases matching TRBD2. This CDR3 spans 17 amino acids. The germline CDR1 and CDR2 sequences are KGHDR and SFDVKD. Unmatched junction bases numbered 15, after V lost 3 bases and J lost 8 bases. The CDR3 region has the DNA TGTGCCACCAGTGATCCCGCGGGAGCTAACCTTTTAGATGAGCAGTTCTTC. Protein sequence: CATSDPAGANLLDEQFF.

The rearrangement uses TRBV7-2 and TRBJ2-3; D uncertain. The V gene lost 2 bases and the J gene lost 7 bases, with 7 bases spanning the gap. The CDR3 loop spans 12 amino acids. Germline V gene sequence: CDR1 SGHTA, CDR2 FQGNSA. The CDR3 sequence is CASSLRSHTQYF. DNA for the CDR3: TGTGCCAGCAGCTTAAGGTCACATACGCAGTATTTT.

This clonotype has a handful of counts. The rearrangement links TRBV11-2 to TRBJ1-2, with unresolved D. V lost 6 bases and J lost 5, with 13 bases in between. The CDR3 spans 13 residues. CDR1 is SGHAT, CDR2 FQNNGV, per germline. This CDR3 is CASRRIGFYGYTF. The CDR3 DNA reads TGTGCCAGCAGGAGAATTGGTTTTTATGGCTACACCTTC.

In this sample, this clonotype turned up a few times. The chain carries TRBV14 and TRBJ2-1; D gene ambiguous. V was pared by 0 bases and J by 7 bases, with 4 bases between. This CDR3 is built from 12 residues. Germline V gene data show CDR1 as SGHDN and CDR2 as FVKESK. CDR3: CASSQDGNEQFF. The CDR3 bases are TGTGCCAGCAGCCAAGATGGGAATGAGCAGTTCTTC.

V usage is TRBV6-6 and J usage is TRBJ1-1, with D uncertain. V dropped 2 bases and J dropped 1 base, with 5 bases sitting between them. The CDR3 contains 13 residues. Per the germline V gene, CDR1 is MNHNY and CDR2 is SVGAGI (reference sequence). CDR3 region: CASSYGKNTEAFF. For the CDR3, the DNA is TGTGCCAGCAGTTACGGGAAGAACACTGAAGCTTTCTTT.

This clonotype occurred a few times. The genes are TRBV7-9 and TRBJ2-4; D is perhaps TRBD2 (5 bases). This CDR3 spans 16 amino acids. Trimming removed 5 bases from V and 7 bases from J, with 21 bases in between. CDR1 is SEHNR and CDR2 is FQNEAQ in the germline V gene (reference sequence). DNA for the CDR3: TGTGCCAGCAGCCCACCTGGGTTCCTAGCCGAGAACATTCAGTACTTC. Translating it yields CASSPPGFLAENIQYF.